This TCR beta chain was obtained from a study of OX40 agonist ivuxolimab in advanced cancers. Study-level background: The drug used for patients, ivuxolimab, was an agonistic anti-OX40 (CD134) antibody. Patients received intravenous ivuxolimab every 2 weeks at 0.01 to 10 mg/kg.

This clone was observed a few times. Its target is not known. Study-wide results and limits: Some of the lowest clonal expansion was seen in partial responders at 0.1-3.0 mg/kg.

This table comes from immunoSEQ multiplex PCR, and its TCRdb copy is limited to in-frame clones, with some not included. The repertoire holds 37,000 or so clones, with 82% as singletons. Patients with a history of autoimmune disease or on systemic immunosuppression were excluded. Sequenced here: CD4+ or CD8+ T cells sorted from blood, sampled in a trial of the OX40 agonist ivuxolimab. The clonotype originates from an adult with an advanced solid tumor such as melanoma, head and neck, liver or kidney cancer.

Written as DNA, the CDR3 is TGCGCCAGCAGTGAGTCTGGGGGACAACCCACCTTC. Translating gives CASSESGGQPTF. V and J are TRBV10-1 and TRBJ1-2, with D possibly matching TRBD1 (6 bases). The CDR3 sequence is 12 residues long. The V and J ends lost 0 bases and 13 bases respectively, with 12 bases between them. Germline V gene sequence: CDR1 WNHNN, CDR2 SYGVQD (reference sequence).